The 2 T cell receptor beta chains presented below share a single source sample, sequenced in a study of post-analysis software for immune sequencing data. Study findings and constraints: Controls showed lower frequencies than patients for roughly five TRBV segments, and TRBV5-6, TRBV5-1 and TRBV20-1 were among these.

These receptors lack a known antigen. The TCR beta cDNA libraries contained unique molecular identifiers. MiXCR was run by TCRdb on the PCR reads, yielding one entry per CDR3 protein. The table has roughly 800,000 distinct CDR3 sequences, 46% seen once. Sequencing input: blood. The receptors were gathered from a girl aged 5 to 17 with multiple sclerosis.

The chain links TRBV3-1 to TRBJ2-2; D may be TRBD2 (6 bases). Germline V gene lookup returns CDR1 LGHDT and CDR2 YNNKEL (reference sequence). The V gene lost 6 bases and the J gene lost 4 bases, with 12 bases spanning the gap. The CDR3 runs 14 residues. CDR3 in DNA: TGTGCCAGCAGGTCCAGAGCGGGCACCGGGGAGCTGTTTTTT. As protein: CASRSRAGTGELFF.

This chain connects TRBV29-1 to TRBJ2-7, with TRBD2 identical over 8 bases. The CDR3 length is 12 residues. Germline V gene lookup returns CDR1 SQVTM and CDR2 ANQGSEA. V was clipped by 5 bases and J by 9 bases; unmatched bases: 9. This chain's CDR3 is CSVRREGDPQYF. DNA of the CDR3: TGCAGCGTTAGACGGGAGGGCGACCCGCAGTACTTC.